This TCR beta chain is drawn from a study of T cell changes during pregnancy in multiple sclerosis. There are 15 residues in the CDR3. V lost 6 bases, J lost 4 bases, and 6 bases stayed unmatched. The germline V gene encodes CDR1 SNHLY and CDR2 FYNNEI. Produced via immunoSEQ multiplex PCR; TCRdb's table is partial and in-frame only. The repertoire has tens of thousands of clones, around 93% of them found once; the top ten carry 1.8%. The chain combines TRBV2 with TRBJ1-1, with TRBD1 identical over 12 bases. This TCR came from a female donor with multiple sclerosis, enrolled in a pregnancy study. The sequences come from peripheral blood, collected after pregnancy. In nucleotides, the CDR3 is TGTGCCAGCAGGCTGGGACAGGGGGCCGGCACTGAAGCTTTCTTT. Translating it yields CASRLGQGAGTEAFF. The complete variable domain, with remaining parts taken from reference TRBV2 and TRBJ1-1, reads EPEVTQTPSHQVTQMGQEVILRCVPISNHLYFYWYRQILGQKVEFLVSFYNNEISEKSEIFDDQFSVERPDGSNFTLKIRSTKLEDSAMYFCASRLGQGAGTEAFFGQGTRLTVV.